This T cell receptor beta chain was obtained from a study of shared clonotypes between healthy human individuals. Donors were healthy HIV-negative adults without recent acute infections or vaccinations. TCRdb's table, derived via immunoSEQ multiplex PCR, lists solely in-frame clones and lacks some. This table has millions of clones, more than 80% appearing once. Between the trimmed V and J ends, which lost 5 bases and 3 bases, there was a span of 14 bases. Per the germline V gene, CDR1 is LNHDA and CDR2 is SQIVND (reference sequence). The CDR3 loop spans 14 amino acids. Sequenced material: naive CD4+ T cells sorted from blood. Stated subset: CD45RA+ positively selected. The gene calls are TRBV19 and TRBJ2-7; the D call may be TRBD1 or TRBD2 (5 bases each). The sequence was obtained from a man aged 18 to 30 in good health. This chain's CDR3 is CASSAPGRGYEQYF. DNA of the CDR3: TGTGCCAGTAGTGCGCCGGGACGGGGCTACGAGCAGTACTTC.